One and the same sample provided the 8 T cell receptor beta chains below, sequenced in a study of cytomegalovirus exposure and HLA in healthy donors. This PCR relied on a set of 60 Vbeta primers and 13 Jbeta primers. The protocol was immunoSEQ multiplex PCR, while the TCRdb copy is restricted to in-frame clones and leaves out a portion. This sample carries about 130,000 clones, with about 1.7% going to the ten biggest clones. The sequenced material came from PBMCs. These receptors were obtained from a man aged 18 to 35 in good health and CMV-seronegative.

This chain joins TRBV6-4 and TRBJ2-3, with D maybe TRBD2 (6 bases). The V gene's germline CDR1 is MRHNA and CDR2 SNTAGT. The V and J ends lost 8 bases and 1 base respectively, with 13 bases between them. The CDR3 has 14 residues. The CDR3 here is CASGGTGGTDTQYF. DNA of the CDR3: TGTGCCAGCGGCGGGACCGGAGGCACAGATACGCAGTATTTT.

V and J are TRBV2 and TRBJ1-1, with D possibly being TRBD1 (6 bases). Trimming took off 7 bases at V and 5 bases at J, with 20 bases between the two ends. This CDR3 contains 15 residues. Germline V gene data show CDR1 as SNHLY and CDR2 as FYNNEI. The CDR3 region is CASTRLRGSGTEAFF. The CDR3, as DNA: TGTGCCAGCACCAGACTCAGGGGTTCCGGGACTGAAGCTTTCTTT. The full variable domain, its missing parts supplied by reference TRBV2 and TRBJ1-1, is EPEVTQTPSHQVTQMGQEVILRCVPISNHLYFYWYRQILGQKVEFLVSFYNNEISEKSEIFDDQFSVERPDGSNFTLKIRSTKLEDSAMYFCASTRLRGSGTEAFFGQGTRLTVV.

The chain employs TRBV5-4 and TRBJ2-7, with 7 bases fitting TRBD2. Germline V gives CDR1 SGHNT, CDR2 YYREEE (reference sequence). The ends lost 4 bases at V and 6 bases at J; junction bases unmatched: 13. There are 15 residues in the CDR3. CDR3 protein: CASSPSDGRAREQYF. The CDR3 coding sequence is TGTGCCAGCAGCCCATCGGATGGGAGGGCCCGCGAGCAGTACTTC.

The chain is built from TRBV10-3 and TRBJ2-4, with 8 bases fitting TRBD1. The CDR3 loop spans 15 amino acids. V lost 3 bases, J lost 6 bases, and 7 bases stayed unmatched. The germline V gene has CDR1 ENHRY and CDR2 SYGVKD. CDR3 sequence reads: CAISDPGTGLNIQYF. CDR3 DNA sequence: TGTGCCATCAGTGACCCCGGGACAGGCTTAAACATTCAGTACTTC.

This chain uses TRBV5-6 with TRBJ2-1, with D uncertain. Germline loops: CDR1 SGHDT, CDR2 YYEEEE. CDR3 size: 15 residues. The V and J ends lost 2 bases and 4 bases respectively, with 13 bases between them. This CDR3 reads CASSLTQASYNEQFF. The CDR3 coding sequence is TGTGCCAGCAGCTTAACCCAGGCTTCTTACAATGAGCAGTTCTTC.

This chain joins TRBV18 and TRBJ2-2, with TRBD1 as a possible D gene (6 bases). V dropped 1 base and J dropped 6 bases, with 12 bases sitting between them. The CDR3 runs 15 residues. Germline V gene data show CDR1 as KGHSH and CDR2 as LQKENI. In DNA form, the CDR3 reads TGTGCCAGCTCACCACGAGTAGGGGGAGCCGGGGAGCTGTTTTTT. It translates to CASSPRVGGAGELFF.

The V gene is TRBV2, the J gene TRBJ2-5, with TRBD2 matching over 10 bases. Trimming cost V 3 bases and J 1 base; bases outside gene matches: 2. Germline values: CDR1 SNHLY, CDR2 FYNNEI. This CDR3 comprises 15 residues. DNA for the CDR3: TGTGCCAGCAGTGATCCTAGCGGGGGCCAAGAGACCCAGTACTTC. Residues: CASSDPSGGQETQYF.

The gene calls are TRBV21-1 and TRBJ1-1. TRBV21-1 is a listed pseudogene. The CDR3 extends over 16 amino acids. CDR3 in amino acids: CASSKTRPGGLTEAFF. The DNA for the CDR3 is TGTGCCAGCAGCAAAACCCGTCCGGGGGGTCTCACTGAAGCTTTCTTT.